The rows below give T cell receptor beta chains drawn from one sample of a study of cytomegalovirus exposure and HLA in healthy donors. TCRdb's copy holds only in-frame clones and misses some; the assay was immunoSEQ multiplex PCR. The data contain 220,000 or so clones, approximately 80% of them singletons. The specimen sequenced was PBMCs. All receptors derive from a woman under 40 in good health and CMV-seropositive. The CDR3 runs from the conserved cysteine through the conserved F or W. The D gene is left open where the match is weak. Size values are once, few and many counts, or a class for expanded clones, and some rows have none.

j_call v_call clone_size d_call cdr3_aa cdr3_nt
TRBJ1-5 TRBV27 few NA CASSWAGGEGMAQHF TGTGCCAGCAGTTGGGCGGGAGGGGAAGGAATGGCCCAGCATTTT
TRBJ1-1 TRBV28 NA NA CASSPGQLTEAFF TGTGCCAGCAGTCCCGGACAGTTAACTGAAGCTTTCTTT
TRBJ2-3 TRBV29-1 NA NA CSVEGESTDTQYF TGCAGCGTTGAAGGGGAATCCACAGATACGCAGTATTTT
TRBJ2-1 TRBV29-1 NA TRBD2 CSVGLAVYNEQFF TGCAGCGTTGGGCTAGCGGTTTACAATGAGCAGTTCTTC
TRBJ1-2 TRBV2 many TRBD1 CASRSGQGDGYTF TGTGCCAGCCGGTCTGGGCAGGGGGATGGCTACACCTTC
TRBJ2-7 TRBV30 NA NA CAWSRQEEQYF TGTGCCTGGAGTCGACAGGAGGAGCAGTACTTC
TRBJ1-3 TRBV6-5 NA NA CASSPAQGNTIYF TGTGCCAGCAGTCCAGCTCAGGGAAACACCATATATTTT
TRBJ1-2 TRBV6-5 NA NA CASSRGSYDGYTF TGTGCCAGCAGCCGAGGGTCCTACGATGGCTACACCTTC
TRBJ2-1 TRBV11-3 NA NA CASSLTDGPEQFF TGTGCCAGCAGCTTGACGGACGGCCCCGAGCAGTTCTTC
TRBJ1-1 TRBV27 NA NA CASSQGPMGTEAFF TGTGCCAGCAGTCAGGGCCCCATGGGCACTGAAGCTTTCTTT
TRBJ2-2 TRBV5-4 NA TRBD2 CASSRGVTNTGELFF TGTGCCAGCAGCCGGGGGGTAACGAACACCGGGGAGCTGTTTTTT
TRBJ2-7 TRBV25-1 NA TRBD1 CAVSRQGAYEQYF TGTGCCGTTAGCAGGCAGGGGGCCTACGAGCAGTACTTC
TRBJ1-1 TRBV27 NA NA CASSLGRGAEAFF TGTGCCAGCAGTTTAGGGAGGGGCGCTGAAGCTTTCTTT
TRBJ2-6 TRBV30 few NA CAEGGGANVLTF TGTGCGGAGGGGGGTGGGGCCAACGTCCTGACTTTC
TRBJ2-7 TRBV2 few NA CASSSGHNEQYF TGTGCCAGCAGTAGCGGACATAACGAGCAGTACTTC
TRBJ2-3 TRBV7-3 NA TRBD2 CASSGGTSGTDTQYF TGTGCCAGCAGCGGTGGGACTAGCGGGACAGATACGCAGTATTTT
TRBJ2-7 TRBV7-6 few TRBD1 CASSSGTGAYEQYF TGTGCCAGCAGCTCCGGGACAGGGGCCTACGAGCAGTACTTC
TRBJ2-1 TRBV11-2 NA NA CASSLAYGGEQFF TGTGCCAGCAGCTTAGCTTACGGCGGTGAGCAGTTCTTC
TRBJ1-4 TRBV5-4 NA TRBD1 CASSLVGGTNEKLFF TGTGCCAGCAGCTTGGTAGGGGGCACTAATGAAAAACTGTTTTTT
TRBJ2-3 TRBV7-6 NA TRBD2 CASSLAREVEGTDTQYF TGTGCCAGCAGCTTAGCGCGGGAGGTGGAGGGCACAGATACGCAGTATTTT
TRBJ1-4 TRBV28 NA TRBD1 CASSPPQGREKLFF TGTGCCAGCAGTCCCCCACAGGGGAGAGAAAAACTGTTTTTT
TRBJ1-1 TRBV25-1 NA TRBD1 CASSDTTGGSTEAFF TGTGCCAGCAGTGATACGACAGGGGGGTCCACTGAAGCTTTCTTT